This T cell receptor beta chain stems from a study of vaccination and CD4 T cells after COVID-19. Study-level background: The cells were exposed to overlapping spike peptides originating from SARS-CoV-2, HCoV-NL63, HCoV-OC43 and HCoV-229E for stimulation.

This sample's treatment: roughly ten-day PBMC culture with coronavirus spike peptide pools or control peptides (ViraFEST assay). The CDR3 is 16 residues long. CDR1 GTSNPN and CDR2 SVGIG come from the germline V gene (reference sequence). V lost 2 bases and J 0 bases, leaving 11 bases between the germline ends. In the case of this clonotype: Antigen unknown.

Sequenced with the Oncomine TCR Beta short-read assay was DNA taken from cultured CD4+ T cells. TCRdb re-called the PCR reads with MiXCR, one entry per CDR3 protein. The sample has some 15,000 distinct CDR3 sequences, 73% seen once. The sample was CD4+ T cells from blood, cultured in vitro. The chain couples TRBV30 to TRBJ1-6, with D possibly TRBD1 on 5 matching bases. This receptor was identified in a human donor who had recovered from COVID-19. This CDR3 reads CAWSQGLSSYNSPLHF. The CDR3 region has the DNA TGTGCCTGGAGTCAGGGCTTAAGCTCCTATAATTCACCCCTCCACTTT. The full variable domain, with the rest looked up from reference TRBV30 and TRBJ1-6, is SQTIHQWPATLVQPVGSPLSLECTVEGTSNPNLYWYRQAAGRGLQLLFYSVGIGQISSEVPQNLSASRPQDRQFILSSKKLLLSDSGFYLCAWSQGLSSYNSPLHFGNGTRLTVT.